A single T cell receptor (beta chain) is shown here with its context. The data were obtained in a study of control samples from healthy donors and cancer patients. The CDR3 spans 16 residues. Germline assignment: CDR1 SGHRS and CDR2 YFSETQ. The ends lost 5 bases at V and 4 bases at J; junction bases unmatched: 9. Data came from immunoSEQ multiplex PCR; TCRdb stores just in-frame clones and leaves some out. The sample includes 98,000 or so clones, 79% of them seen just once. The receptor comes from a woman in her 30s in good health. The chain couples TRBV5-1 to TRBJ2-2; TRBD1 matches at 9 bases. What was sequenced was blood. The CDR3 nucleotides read TGCGCCAGCAGAATCCCCGGGACAGGGACCACCGGGGAGCTGTTTTTT. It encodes CASRIPGTGTTGELFF.